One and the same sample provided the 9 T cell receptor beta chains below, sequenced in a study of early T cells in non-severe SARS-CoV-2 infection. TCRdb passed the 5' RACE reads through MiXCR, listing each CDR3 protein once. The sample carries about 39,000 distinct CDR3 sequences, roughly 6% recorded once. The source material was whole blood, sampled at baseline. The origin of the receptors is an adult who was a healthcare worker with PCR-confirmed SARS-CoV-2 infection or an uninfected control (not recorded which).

CDR3 in amino acids: CASSLELEAFF. CDR3 nucleotide sequence: TGTGCCAGCAGCTTAGAACTTGAAGCTTTCTTT. This chain links TRBV11-2 with TRBJ1-1; D gene unclear. Germline V CDR1 and CDR2: SGHAT, FQNNGV. The ends were cut back, 0 bases at V and 7 bases at J, with 3 bases in the middle. The CDR3 loop spans 11 amino acids. The entire variable domain, with the rest obtained from reference TRBV11-2 and TRBJ1-1, is as follows: EAGVAQSPRYKIIEKRQSVAFWCNPISGHATLYWYQQILGQGPKLLIQFQNNGVVDDSQLPKDRFSAERLKGVDSTLKIQPAKLEDSAVYLCASSLELEAFFGQGTRLTVV.

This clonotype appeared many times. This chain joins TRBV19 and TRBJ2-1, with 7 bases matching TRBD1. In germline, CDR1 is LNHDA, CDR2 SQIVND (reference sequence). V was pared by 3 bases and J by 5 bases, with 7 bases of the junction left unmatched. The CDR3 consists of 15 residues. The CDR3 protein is CASSIGWDRNNEQFF. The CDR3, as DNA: TGTGCCAGTAGTATTGGTTGGGACAGAAACAATGAGCAGTTCTTC.

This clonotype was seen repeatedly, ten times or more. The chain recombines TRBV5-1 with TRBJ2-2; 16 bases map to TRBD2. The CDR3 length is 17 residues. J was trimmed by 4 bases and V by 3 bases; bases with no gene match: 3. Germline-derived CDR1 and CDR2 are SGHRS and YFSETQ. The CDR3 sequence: CASSSGLAGGLTGELFF. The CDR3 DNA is TGCGCCAGCAGCTCGGGACTAGCGGGAGGGCTCACCGGGGAGCTGTTTTTT.

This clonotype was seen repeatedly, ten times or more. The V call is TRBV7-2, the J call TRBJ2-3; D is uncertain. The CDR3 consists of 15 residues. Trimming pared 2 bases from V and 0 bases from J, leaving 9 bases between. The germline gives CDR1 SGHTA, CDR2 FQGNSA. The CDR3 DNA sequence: TGTGCCAGCAGCTTATCTTCCCGAAGCACAGATACGCAGTATTTT. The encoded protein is CASSLSSRSTDTQYF. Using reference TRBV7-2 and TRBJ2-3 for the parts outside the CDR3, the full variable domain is GAGVSQSPSNKVTEKGKDVELRCDPISGHTALYWYRQSLGQGLEFLIYFQGNSAPDKSGLPSDRFSAERTGGSVSTLTIQRTQQEDSAVYLCASSLSSRSTDTQYFGPGTRLTVL.

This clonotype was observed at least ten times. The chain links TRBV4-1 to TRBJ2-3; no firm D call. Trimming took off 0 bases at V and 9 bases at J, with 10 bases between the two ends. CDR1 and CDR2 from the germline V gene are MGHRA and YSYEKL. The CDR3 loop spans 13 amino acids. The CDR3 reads CASSQDPSWTQYF. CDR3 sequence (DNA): TGCGCCAGCAGCCAAGATCCCAGCTGGACGCAGTATTTT.

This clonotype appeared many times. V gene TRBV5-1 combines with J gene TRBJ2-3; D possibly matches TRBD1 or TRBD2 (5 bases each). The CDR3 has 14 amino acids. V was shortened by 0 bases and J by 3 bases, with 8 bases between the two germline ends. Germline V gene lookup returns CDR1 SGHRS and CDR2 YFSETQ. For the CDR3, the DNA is TGCGCCAGCAGCTTGGAGGGACCTACAGATACGCAGTATTTT. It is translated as CASSLEGPTDTQYF. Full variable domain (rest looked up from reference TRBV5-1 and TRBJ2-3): KAGVTQTPRYLIKTRGQQVTLSCSPISGHRSVSWYQQTPGQGLQFLFEYFSETQRNKGNFPGRFSGRQFSNSRSEMNVSTLELGDSALYLCASSLEGPTDTQYFGPGTRLTVL.

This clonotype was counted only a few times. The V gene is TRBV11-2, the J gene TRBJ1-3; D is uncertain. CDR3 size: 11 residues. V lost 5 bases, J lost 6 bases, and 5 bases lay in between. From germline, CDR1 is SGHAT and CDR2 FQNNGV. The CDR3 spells CASSRENTIYF. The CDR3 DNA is TGTGCCAGCAGCCGGGAAAACACCATATATTTT.

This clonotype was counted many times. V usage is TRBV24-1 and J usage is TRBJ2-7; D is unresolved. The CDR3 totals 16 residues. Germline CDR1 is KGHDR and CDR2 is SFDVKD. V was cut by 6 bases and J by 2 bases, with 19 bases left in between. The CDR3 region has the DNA TGTGCCACCAGTTTTGTGTCGTTAATCTCCACCTACGAGCAGTACTTC. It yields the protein CATSFVSLISTYEQYF.

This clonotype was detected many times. The CDR3 DNA sequence: TGTGCCAGCAGCCCGAGGACAGATCGTAATGAGCAGTTCTTC. Amino acids: CASSPRTDRNEQFF. The chain recombines TRBV7-9 with TRBJ2-1; tentatively, D is TRBD1 (6 bases). V dropped 5 bases and J dropped 7 bases, with 15 bases sitting between them. The CDR3 totals 14 residues. Germline CDR1 is SEHNR and CDR2 is FQNEAQ (reference sequence).